The clone carrying this TCR beta chain was detected a few times. This record comes from a study of blood T cells in healthy people across ages. There are 14 residues in the CDR3. Losses at the gene ends were 5 bases for V and 6 bases for J; bases not matched to a gene: 8. CDR1 and CDR2 (germline): MDHEN, SYDVKM. A J-beta primer mix and a sample-barcoded 5' primer were used in a second PCR of about 7 to 12 cycles. Each TCR beta cDNA got a 12-nucleotide random molecular identifier. TCRdb reprocessed the 5' RACE reads with MiXCR, giving one entry per CDR3 protein. The profile shows approximately 800,000 distinct CDR3 sequences, roughly 25% of them singletons. Researchers report isolating at least 6.5 million PBMCs per sample. This sample also belongs to another study, concerning T cells of mothers and their children. That source reports: The study found slightly higher but non-significant overlap in related versus unrelated mother-child pairs. Persistent microchimeric T cell clones were sought, and none were detected.

The V call is TRBV28, the J call TRBJ1-2; 8 bases are shared with TRBD1. The source material was blood. The receptor was isolated from a boy aged 10-17 years in good health. CDR3 nucleotides: TGTGCCAGCAGTCCCTGGGACAGGTCGGATGGCTACACCTTC. Its translation is CASSPWDRSDGYTF.